These 13 T cell receptor beta chains were sequenced from one sample in a study of blood T cell repertoires in COVID-19. The table came from immunoSEQ multiplex PCR; TCRdb's copy has only in-frame clones and leaves some out. The sample carries roughly 200,000 clones, approximately 85% recorded once. The material sequenced was PBMCs or T cells enriched from blood (not recorded which). The receptors were sampled from a man between 40 and 49 years old who had recovered from COVID-19.

The J gene is TRBJ2-2, the V gene TRBV11-3, with 7 nucleotides matching TRBD1. Germline V CDR1 and CDR2: SGHNT, YENEEA. With 5 bases clipped from V and 3 bases from J, the junction kept 6 bases outside the gene matches. The CDR3 spans 15 residues. As DNA, the CDR3 is TGTGCCAGCAGCCCCCGGGACAGATACACCGGGGAGCTGTTTTTT. As protein: CASSPRDRYTGELFF.

This clone was observed a few times. The gene calls are TRBV28 and TRBJ1-1; 7 nucleotides match TRBD1. The CDR3 runs to 13 residues. After removal of 6 bases from V and 7 bases from J, the junction contained 8 bases not matched to a gene. Germline V gene sequence: CDR1 MDHEN, CDR2 SYDVKM. The CDR3 sequence is CASSPQGQSEAFF. The CDR3 DNA follows: TGTGCCAGCAGCCCCCAGGGACAGAGTGAAGCTTTCTTT.

The chain links TRBV5-1 to TRBJ1-1; 7 bases match TRBD1. The V gene end was trimmed by 7 bases and the J gene end by 3 bases; junction bases not matched to a gene: 12. This CDR3 contains 15 residues. Germline V gene sequence: CDR1 SGHRS, CDR2 YFSETQ. The CDR3 loop is CASSVASGQDTEAFF. The CDR3, as DNA: TGCGCCAGCTCTGTTGCCTCAGGACAGGACACTGAAGCTTTCTTT.

The gene calls are TRBV30 and TRBJ1-6; a weak D match, TRBD1 (6 bases). The CDR3 is 12 amino acids. The ends were cut back, 5 bases at V and 10 bases at J, with 12 bases in the middle. Per germline, CDR1 GTSNPN and CDR2 SVGIG (reference sequence). CDR3 residues: CAWATGNSPLHF. The CDR3 DNA reads as TGTGCCTGGGCCACAGGGAACTCACCCCTCCACTTT.

This chain connects TRBV3-1 (or the pseudogene TRBV3-2) to TRBJ1-5; the D is unclear. The germline V gene encodes CDR1 LGHDT and CDR2 YNNKEL (reference sequence). The ends were cut back, 2 bases at V and 1 base at J, with 9 bases in the middle. CDR3 length equals 15 residues. This chain's CDR3 is CASSQSGKSNQPQHF. The CDR3, as DNA: TGTGCCAGCAGCCAATCAGGAAAGAGCAATCAGCCCCAGCATTTT.

This clone came up a few times. V gene TRBV19 combines with J gene TRBJ1-2; D is possibly TRBD1 (6 bases). The CDR3 consists of 15 residues. V lost 7 bases, J lost 3 bases, and 18 bases lay in between. Germline CDR1 reads LNHDA; CDR2 reads SQIVND (reference sequence). CDR3 nucleotide sequence: TGTGCCAGTATGGCCTACGACAGGAAAGACTATGGCTACACCTTC. It specifies CASMAYDRKDYGYTF. Filled out from reference TRBV19 and TRBJ1-2, the complete variable domain reads DGGITQSPKYLFRKEGQNVTLSCEQNLNHDAMYWYRQDPGQGLRLIYYSQIVNDFQKGDIAEGYSVSREKKESFPLTVTSAQKNPTAFYLCASMAYDRKDYGYTFGSGTRLTVV.

The chain links TRBV6-5 to TRBJ1-1, with unresolved D. Trimming pared 0 bases from V and 10 bases from J, leaving 12 bases between. Germline CDR1 and CDR2: MNHEY and SVGAGI. The CDR3 has 13 residues. The CDR3 DNA follows: TGTGCCAGCAGTTACTCCAAGATACTTGGAGCTTTCTTT. Translating gives CASSYSKILGAFF.

The CDR3: CATSSRDTQYF. In DNA form, the CDR3 reads TGTGCCACCAGCTCTCGGGATACGCAGTATTTT. V gene TRBV24-1 combines with J gene TRBJ2-3; D unresolved. Germline V gene sequence: CDR1 KGHDR, CDR2 SFDVKD. The germline V and J ends were trimmed by 7 bases and 6 bases, with 7 bases remaining between them. The CDR3 has 11 residues.

CDR3 nucleotides: TGTGCCACCAGTGACCCTGCCGGCTACGAGCAGTACTTC. Protein: CATSDPAGYEQYF. The gene calls are TRBV24-1 and TRBJ2-7; D unresolved. The CDR3 consists of 13 residues. The ends were cut back, 4 bases at V and 3 bases at J, with 9 bases in the middle. From germline, CDR1 is KGHDR and CDR2 SFDVKD.

This chain links TRBV5-6 with TRBJ1-2; D gene unclear. This CDR3 region has 13 residues. With 3 bases removed from V and 4 bases from J, the gap between germline ends came to 10 bases. CDR1 is SGHDT, CDR2 YYEEEE, per germline. The CDR3 spells CASSSGMPYGYTF. The DNA of the CDR3 is TGTGCCAGCAGCTCGGGGATGCCCTATGGCTACACCTTC.

The gene calls are TRBV27 and TRBJ2-3, with TRBD2 matching over 8 bases. This CDR3 has 14 residues. CDR1 MNHEY and CDR2 SMNVEV come from the germline V gene (reference sequence). V gave up 10 bases and J gave up 2 bases; unmatched junction bases: 8. DNA of the CDR3: TGTGCCACAAAGAGCGGACTAGCCACAGATACGCAGTATTTT. Encoded protein: CATKSGLATDTQYF.

The genes are TRBV28 and TRBJ1-4; 9 bases are shared with TRBD1. CDR3 size: 14 residues. J lost 6 bases, V lost 5 bases, and 4 bases had no gene match. Per the germline V gene, CDR1 is MDHEN and CDR2 is SYDVKM. The CDR3 loop reads CASSPQGAYEKLFF. For the CDR3, the DNA is TGTGCCAGCAGTCCACAGGGGGCATATGAAAAACTGTTTTTT. Together with reference TRBV28 and TRBJ1-4, the CDR3 gives the full variable domain: DVKVTQSSRYLVKRTGEKVFLECVQDMDHENMFWYRQDPGLGLRLIYFSYDVKMKEKGDIPEGYSVSREKKERFSLILESASTNQTSMYLCASSPQGAYEKLFFGSGTQLSVL.

The chain joins TRBV25-1 to TRBJ2-5; 7 nucleotides agree with TRBD2. With 3 bases clipped from V and 4 bases from J, the junction kept 2 bases outside the gene matches. CDR1 is MGHDK and CDR2 is SYGVNS in the germline V gene. The CDR3 runs to 13 residues. The CDR3 region is CASSEGGGETQYF. The DNA for the CDR3 is TGTGCCAGCAGTGAGGGGGGGGGAGAGACCCAGTACTTC.